One and the same sample provided the 28 T cell receptor beta chains below, sequenced in a study of T cell responses to AZD1222 COVID-19 vaccine. The method was immunoSEQ multiplex PCR; TCRdb's version includes in-frame clones alone and lacks a portion of them. The sample records more than 140,000 clones, roughly 88% being singletons. The starting material was peripheral blood, obtained on day 0 of AZD1222 vaccination. All receptors come from an adult in good health.

The chain combines TRBV19 with TRBJ1-1, with D uncertain. The CDR3 is 14 amino acids. The germline CDR1 and CDR2 sequences are LNHDA and SQIVND (reference sequence). V lost 1 base and J lost 1, with 7 bases in between. CDR3 region: CASSIVPGNTEAFF. The CDR3, as DNA: TGTGCCAGTAGTATAGTTCCGGGGAACACTGAAGCTTTCTTT.

This clone is a singleton in its sample. The V call is TRBV30, the J call TRBJ2-1, with D tentatively TRBD2 (6 bases). V was shortened by 8 bases and J by 9 bases, with 17 bases between the two germline ends. Looked up from germline, CDR1 is GTSNPN and CDR2 is SVGIG (reference sequence). This CDR3 comprises 12 residues. CDR3 coding DNA: TGTGCCGGAAAGGAGGGCCTCGGTGAGCAGTTCTTC. Encoded protein: CAGKEGLGEQFF.

The rearrangement links TRBV6-5 to TRBJ2-1; 9 bases are a match to TRBD2. Germline assignment: CDR1 MNHEY and CDR2 SVGAGI. The CDR3 is 15 amino acids. After removal of 2 bases from V and 7 bases from J, the junction contained 6 bases not matched to a gene. CDR3 sequence (DNA): TGTGCCAGCAGTTACAAACTAGCGGGCCTTAATGAGCAGTTCTTC. Translation: CASSYKLAGLNEQFF.

This clone was recorded once. The chain recombines TRBV18 with TRBJ2-1; 8 bases are shared with TRBD2. This CDR3 contains 16 residues. Germline V gene data show CDR1 as KGHSH and CDR2 as LQKENI. V lost 5 bases, J lost 0 bases, and 6 bases stayed unmatched. The CDR3 reads CASSTTSGSSYNEQFF. CDR3 sequence (DNA): TGTGCCAGCTCAACAACTAGCGGCAGCTCCTACAATGAGCAGTTCTTC.

The sample holds a few counts of this clone. This chain links TRBV11-2 with TRBJ2-3; 9 positions match TRBD1. Germline V lookup: CDR1 SGHAT, CDR2 FQNNGV. The V segment lost 3 bases and the J segment 0 bases; nucleotides outside the gene matches: 1. The CDR3 sequence is 15 residues long. The CDR3 bases are TGTGCCAGCAGCTTCGGGACAGGGAGCACAGATACGCAGTATTTT. It yields the protein CASSFGTGSTDTQYF.

V is TRBV28 and J is TRBJ1-1; 7 bases map to TRBD1. CDR3 length equals 12 residues. The ends lost 6 bases at V and 12 bases at J; junction bases unmatched: 10. Germline CDR1 and CDR2: MDHEN and SYDVKM. CDR3 residues: CASRRGQVETFF. The CDR3 DNA reads TGTGCCAGCAGGAGGGGGCAGGTAGAAACTTTCTTT.

This chain uses TRBV11-3 with TRBJ2-2, with D hard to call. Per the germline V gene, CDR1 is SGHNT and CDR2 is YENEEA. V lost 1 base, J lost 5 bases, and 8 bases lay in between. The CDR3 contains 14 residues. The CDR3 coding sequence is TGTGCCAGCAGCTTAGCTCGTGGTACCGGGGAGCTGTTTTTT. Its translation: CASSLARGTGELFF.

V is TRBV30 and J is TRBJ1-4; no clear D. The CDR3 runs to 14 residues. Trimming took 0 bases from V and 7 from J, leaving 12 bases between them. Per the germline V gene, CDR1 is GTSNPN and CDR2 is SVGIG (reference sequence). The CDR3 DNA is TGTGCCTGGAGTGTACTGGCAGGCGGTGAAAAACTGTTTTTT. The encoded protein is CAWSVLAGGEKLFF.

V is TRBV19 and J is TRBJ1-4, with D possibly TRBD1 on 5 matching bases. The CDR3 spans 14 residues. Germline V lookup: CDR1 LNHDA, CDR2 SQIVND (reference sequence). V was clipped by 7 bases and J by 8 bases, with 17 bases between them. The CDR3 here is CASTIIAGNEKLFF. The CDR3, as DNA: TGTGCCAGTACAATAATCGCAGGGAACGAAAAACTGTTTTTT.

The rearrangement joins TRBV7-2 to TRBJ2-7; 8 bases line up with TRBD2. The V segment lost 5 bases and the J segment 4 bases; nucleotides outside the gene matches: 7. Per germline, CDR1 SGHTA and CDR2 FQGNSA. This CDR3 contains 14 residues. The CDR3 bases are TGTGCCAGCAGCCACGGGACTAGGGGATACGAGCAGTACTTC. This gives the protein CASSHGTRGYEQYF.

The chain recombines TRBV19 with TRBJ1-1; D is uncertain. The CDR3 runs 14 residues. In germline, CDR1 is LNHDA, CDR2 SQIVND (reference sequence). The V and J ends lost 7 bases and 2 bases respectively, with 14 bases between them. In DNA form, the CDR3 reads TGTGCCAGTAACACCGAATTTTATAACACTGAAGCTTTCTTT. It is translated as CASNTEFYNTEAFF.

This clone has a single count. V and J are TRBV7-2 and TRBJ2-3; possibly TRBD2 for D (6 bases). Trimming took off 0 bases at V and 4 bases at J, with 17 bases between the two ends. Germline V gives CDR1 SGHTA, CDR2 FQGNSA. The CDR3 consists of 17 residues. The CDR3 DNA sequence: TGTGCCAGCAGCTTAGCTGGGCCGGGAGCTGGTCCAGATACGCAGTATTTT. Protein: CASSLAGPGAGPDTQYF.

The gene calls are TRBV7-3 and TRBJ2-1; no definite D call. Trimming pared 2 bases from V and 4 bases from J, leaving 12 bases between. This CDR3 is 15 amino acids long. Germline V gene data show CDR1 as SGHTA and CDR2 as FQGTGA. The CDR3 loop reads CASSLVMTPYNEQFF. CDR3 sequence (DNA): TGTGCCAGCAGCTTAGTAATGACCCCTTACAATGAGCAGTTCTTC. The full variable domain, in which reference TRBV7-3 and TRBJ2-1 provide the parts outside the CDR3, is GAGVSQTPSNKVTEKGKYVELRCDPISGHTALYWYRQSLGQGPEFLIYFQGTGAADDSGLPNDRFFAVRPEGSVSTLKIQRTERGDSAVYLCASSLVMTPYNEQFFGPGTRLTVL.

This clone was detected only a few times. The chain couples TRBV30 to TRBJ1-1, with D perhaps TRBD1 (6 bases). V was cut by 5 bases and J by 0 bases, with 13 bases left in between. CDR3 length equals 14 residues. Germline CDR1 GTSNPN, CDR2 SVGIG (reference sequence). CDR3 sequence: CAWGLGQVNTEAFF. The DNA for the CDR3 is TGTGCCTGGGGGCTGGGACAAGTGAACACTGAAGCTTTCTTT. The complete variable domain, with remaining parts taken from reference TRBV30 and TRBJ1-1, reads SQTIHQWPATLVQPVGSPLSLECTVEGTSNPNLYWYRQAAGRGLQLLFYSVGIGQISSEVPQNLSASRPQDRQFILSSKKLLLSDSGFYLCAWGLGQVNTEAFFGQGTRLTVV.

V and J are TRBV29-1 and TRBJ1-1, with D possibly being TRBD1 (5 bases). This CDR3 has 12 amino acids. Germline values: CDR1 SQVTM, CDR2 ANQGSEA. Trimming removed 6 bases at V and 0 bases at J, with 8 bases between. The CDR3 nucleotides are TGCAGCGTCGACAGAGTGAACACTGAAGCTTTCTTT. The encoded protein is CSVDRVNTEAFF.

The genes are TRBV12-3 or TRBV12-4 and TRBJ1-2; TRBD1 might be the D (6 bases). This CDR3 comprises 12 residues. Trimming removed 6 bases from V and 7 bases from J, with 12 bases in between. CDR3 amino acids: CASSPVQGGYTF. Written as DNA, the CDR3 is TGTGCCAGCAGCCCCGTACAGGGTGGCTACACCTTC.

The chain recombines TRBV1 with TRBJ2-5; the D segment call TRBD2 is taken from the table without a DNA check. TRBV1 is noted as a pseudogene. This CDR3 has 19 residues. DNA of the CDR3: TGCACCAGCAGCCAAGATTATGGGACTAGCCGAGTCTGCAGAGAGACCCAGTACTTC. Its translation is CTSSQDYGTSRVCRETQYF.

This clone has just one count. The chain uses TRBV5-5 and TRBJ2-7; unclear D gene. V lost 1 base and J 5 bases, leaving 7 bases between the germline ends. The germline V gene has CDR1 SGHKS and CDR2 YYEKEE (reference sequence). The CDR3 covers 12 residues. The CDR3 here is CASSLNDHEQYF. In nucleotides, the CDR3 is TGTGCCAGCAGCTTGAACGATCACGAGCAGTACTTC.

Only one count was recorded for this clone. The V call is TRBV7-3, the J call TRBJ1-1; TRBD1 might be the D (6 bases). The germline V and J ends were trimmed by 5 bases and 1 base, with 8 bases remaining between them. This CDR3 is built from 13 residues. The germline gives CDR1 SGHTA, CDR2 FQGTGA. The CDR3 nucleotides are TGTGCCAGCAGCCCCAGGGGGAACACTGAAGCTTTCTTT. It yields the protein CASSPRGNTEAFF.

The chain is built from TRBV5-4 and TRBJ1-2, with 7 nucleotides matching TRBD1. In germline, CDR1 is SGHNT, CDR2 YYREEE (reference sequence). The CDR3 contains 14 residues. V was pared by 9 bases and J by 1 base, with 9 bases of the junction left unmatched. CDR3 DNA sequence: TGTGCCAAAACCTGGGACAGAAATAACTATGGCTACACCTTC. Its protein product is CAKTWDRNNYGYTF. The variable domain in full, completed from reference TRBV5-4 and TRBJ1-2, reads ETGVTQSPTHLIKTRGQQVTLRCSSQSGHNTVSWYQQALGQGPQFIFQYYREEENGRGNFPPRFSGLQFPNYSSELNVNALELDDSALYLCAKTWDRNNYGYTFGSGTRLTVV.

The J gene is TRBJ1-6, the V gene TRBV28, with 7 bases lining up with TRBD1. The germline V gene has CDR1 MDHEN and CDR2 SYDVKM. Trimming took 5 bases from V and 7 from J; bases not matched to a gene: 14. CDR3 size: 17 residues. In DNA, the CDR3 is TGTGCCAGCAGTCTGTATACCGGGACAGTGAGGAATTCACCCCTCCACTTT. Its protein product is CASSLYTGTVRNSPLHF.

Here the CDR3 reads CSVDSGTALEKAFF. As DNA, the CDR3 is TGCAGCGTGGACAGCGGGACAGCTTTAGAAAAAGCTTTCTTT. The rearrangement joins TRBV29-1 to TRBJ1-1, with 7 bases fitting TRBD1. Germline CDR1 SQVTM, CDR2 ANQGSEA. The CDR3 spans 14 residues. Trimming at V came to 6 bases and at J to 9 bases, leaving 16 bases not matched to a gene.

In DNA, the CDR3 is TGCGCCAGCAGGGGACAGGACAGGGCCCCCTACGAGCAGTACTTC. Translated, it gives CASRGQDRAPYEQYF. This chain links TRBV5-1 with TRBJ2-7, with 8 bases that match TRBD1. Germline lookup yields CDR1 SGHRS and CDR2 YFSETQ. The CDR3 length is 15 residues. Trimming at V came to 5 bases and at J to 2 bases, leaving 9 bases not matched to a gene.

V gene TRBV19 combines with J gene TRBJ1-4; a weak D match, TRBD1 (5 bases). The V end was cut by 3 bases, the J end by 8 bases, with 10 bases between. This CDR3 is built from 13 residues. The germline V gene encodes CDR1 LNHDA and CDR2 SQIVND (reference sequence). The CDR3 nucleotides read TGTGCCAGTAGTATCGGGGGTGTCGAAAAACTGTTTTTT. Its translation: CASSIGGVEKLFF.

The chain carries TRBV5-1 and TRBJ1-2; D not certain. Germline-derived CDR1 and CDR2 are SGHRS and YFSETQ. The CDR3 loop spans 14 amino acids. Deletions cut 4 bases from V and 6 bases from J, with 16 bases between. The CDR3 coding sequence is TGCGCCAGCAGCCCCGACTCGTTGTTGCATGGCTACACCTTC. Translated, it gives CASSPDSLLHGYTF.

The chain joins TRBV19 to TRBJ1-4; no definite D call. CDR1 and CDR2 (germline): LNHDA, SQIVND (reference sequence). The CDR3 covers 14 residues. Trimming removed 6 bases at V and 3 bases at J, with 11 bases between. The CDR3 DNA reads as TGTGCCAGTAGGAACTACCCACCTAATGAAAAACTGTTTTTT. It yields the protein CASRNYPPNEKLFF. Based on the CDR3 plus reference TRBV19 and TRBJ1-4, the full variable domain is DGGITQSPKYLFRKEGQNVTLSCEQNLNHDAMYWYRQDPGQGLRLIYYSQIVNDFQKGDIAEGYSVSREKKESFPLTVTSAQKNPTAFYLCASRNYPPNEKLFFGSGTQLSVL.

The genes are TRBV28 and TRBJ1-2, with D possibly matching TRBD1 (5 bases). The V end lost 2 bases, the J end lost 4 bases, and 8 bases lay between the germline ends. Germline CDR1 MDHEN, CDR2 SYDVKM. This CDR3 is 13 amino acids long. CDR3 sequence reads: CASSLPGGYGYTF. In nucleotides, the CDR3 is TGTGCCAGCAGTTTACCCGGGGGCTATGGCTACACCTTC.

V usage is TRBV15 and J usage is TRBJ1-2, with D unclear. V dropped 1 base and J dropped 1 base, with 10 bases sitting between them. This CDR3 spans 15 amino acids. Germline CDR1 LNHNV, CDR2 YYDKDF (reference sequence). The CDR3 protein is CATSRVASLNYGYTF. Written as DNA, the CDR3 is TGTGCCACCAGCAGAGTCGCCAGCCTTAACTATGGCTACACCTTC.